This T cell receptor beta chain was obtained from a study of cytomegalovirus exposure and HLA in healthy donors. Study-wide findings and caveats: Other equally common chains were less clonally expanded than HLA-associated TCR beta chains, a later analysis showed.

Comment on this clone: As yet, its antigen is unknown. Germline and junction disagree at one end, which may indicate a read error.

From germline, CDR1 is MDHEN and CDR2 SYDVKM. The CDR3 runs 12 residues. A multiplex PCR was run with 60 Vbeta primers and 13 Jbeta primers. The method was immunoSEQ multiplex PCR; TCRdb's version includes in-frame clones alone and lacks a portion of them. The repertoire includes about 280,000 clones, about 87% of them detected once, and roughly 2.1% sits in the top ten. The sequencing sample was made of PBMCs. This TCR was sampled from a woman under 30 in good health and CMV-seronegative. V and J are TRBV28 and TRBJ1-1; D possibly corresponds to TRBD1 (5 bases). DNA of the CDR3: TGTGCCAGCAGTTTCGTGGGACTCGCCTCTTTATTT. As protein: CASSFVGLASLF.